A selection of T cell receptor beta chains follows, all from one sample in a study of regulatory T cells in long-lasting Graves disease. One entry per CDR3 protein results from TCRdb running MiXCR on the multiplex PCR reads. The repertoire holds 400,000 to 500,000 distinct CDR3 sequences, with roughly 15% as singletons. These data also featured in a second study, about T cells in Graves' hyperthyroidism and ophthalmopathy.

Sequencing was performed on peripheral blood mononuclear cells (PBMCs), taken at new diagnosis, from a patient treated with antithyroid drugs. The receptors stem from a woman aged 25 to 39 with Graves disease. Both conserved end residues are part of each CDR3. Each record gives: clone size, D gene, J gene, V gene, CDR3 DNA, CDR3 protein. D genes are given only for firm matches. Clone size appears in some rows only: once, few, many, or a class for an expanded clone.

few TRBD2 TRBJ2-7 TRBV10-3 TGTGCCACCAGGACTAGCGGGAGCACCTACGAGCAGTACTTC CATRTSGSTYEQYF
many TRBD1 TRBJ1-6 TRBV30 TGTGCCTGGCGAGCTGGGACAGGGGTTTCACCCCTCCACTTT CAWRAGTGVSPLHF
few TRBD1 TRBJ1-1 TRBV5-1 TGCGCCAGCAGCAAACGGACAGGGCAGGAGGGTGAAGCTTTCTTT CASSKRTGQEGEAFF
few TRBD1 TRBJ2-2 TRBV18 TGTGCCAGCTCCCCAGACAGGGCGGCCGGGGAGCTGTTTTTT CASSPDRAAGELFF
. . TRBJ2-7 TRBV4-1 TGCGCCAGCAGCCAAGGGACGGACTCCTACGAGCAGTACTTC CASSQGTDSYEQYF
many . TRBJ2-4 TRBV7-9 TGTGCCAGCAGCTTCGGGGGGCGCTTAAACATTCAGTACTTC CASSFGGRLNIQYF
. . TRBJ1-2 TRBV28 TGTGCCAGCAGTTTACGGGACCATCATGGCTACACCTTC CASSLRDHHGYTF
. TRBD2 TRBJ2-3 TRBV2 TGTGCCAGCAGGACTAGCGGGACACAGTATTTT CASRTSGTQYF
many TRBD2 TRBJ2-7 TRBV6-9 TGTGCCACCTGTATGACGGCGGGAGGTCTCGAGCAGTACTTC CATCMTAGGLEQYF
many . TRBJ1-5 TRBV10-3 TGTGCCATCAGTGAGGGGCGCCAGCCCCAGCATTTT CAISEGRQPQHF
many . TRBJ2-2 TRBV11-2 TGTGCCAGCAGCGTAAACAGGGTTTATGGCGGGGAGCTGTTTTTT CASSVNRVYGGELFF
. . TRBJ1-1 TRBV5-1 TGCGCCAGCACGGAGGCGAACACTGAAGCTTTCTTT CASTEANTEAFF
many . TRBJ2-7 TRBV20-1 TGCAGTGCAAGAAGGACTACCGACTCCTACGAGCAGTACTTC CSARRTTDSYEQYF
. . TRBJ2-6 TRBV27 TGTGCCAGCAGTTTATTCCGCCCCGGGGCCAACGTCCTGACTTTC CASSLFRPGANVLTF
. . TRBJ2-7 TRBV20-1 TGCAGTGCTCCCGGGACCGATTCCTACGAGCAGTACTTC CSAPGTDSYEQYF
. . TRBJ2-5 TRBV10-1 TGCGCCAGCAGTGATCCGGGGGACCAAGAGACCCAGTACTTC CASSDPGDQETQYF
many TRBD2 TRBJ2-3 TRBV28 TGTGCCAGCAGGCGAGCGGGGTCTAGCACAGATACGCAGTATTTT CASRRAGSSTDTQYF
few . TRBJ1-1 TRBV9 TGTGCCAGCAGCCCGAGCCTCACAGGGATGGCTTTCTTT CASSPSLTGMAFF
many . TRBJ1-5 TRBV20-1 TGCAGTGCTAGAGATGTGGGAGTTTCGGGCAATCAGCCCCAGCATTTT CSARDVGVSGNQPQHF
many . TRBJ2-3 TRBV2 TGTGCCAGCAGTGAGGGCCCAACAGATACGCAGTATTTT CASSEGPTDTQYF
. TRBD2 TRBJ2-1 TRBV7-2 TGTGCCACCGAAGGAGCGGGGGCCTACAATGAGCAGTTCTTC CATEGAGAYNEQFF
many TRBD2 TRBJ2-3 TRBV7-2 TGTGCCAGCAGCTTAAGACCTAGCGGGAGAGATACGCAGTATTTT CASSLRPSGRDTQYF
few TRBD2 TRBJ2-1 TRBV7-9 TGTGCCAGCGTCCCCTTTTTTGAGGGAGGGCCGCGGAATGAGCAGTTCTTC CASVPFFEGGPRNEQFF
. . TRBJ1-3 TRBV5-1 TGCGCCAGCAGCATTGGAGGAGTAGACACCATATATTTT CASSIGGVDTIYF
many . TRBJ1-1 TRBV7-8 TGTGCCAGCAGCTTAGCCAATGAAGCTTTCTTT CASSLANEAFF
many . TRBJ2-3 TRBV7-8 TGTGCCAGCAGCTTAGGCCGGGTTGCAGATACGCAGTATTTT CASSLGRVADTQYF
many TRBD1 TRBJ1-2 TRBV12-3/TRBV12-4 TGTGCCAGCAGTACCACAGGGGGAAGGGGAAACTATGGCTACACCTTC CASSTTGGRGNYGYTF
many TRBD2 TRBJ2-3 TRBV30 TGTGCCTGGAGTCCGGGGGGTACGCAGTATTTT CAWSPGGTQYF
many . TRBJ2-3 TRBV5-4 TGTGCCAGCAGCACCGCGGAGAGCGGGTATTCGTATTTT CASSTAESGYSYF
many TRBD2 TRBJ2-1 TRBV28 TGTGCCAGCAGGAAGCGGGAGAGCTCCTACAATGAGCAGTTCTTC CASRKRESSYNEQFF
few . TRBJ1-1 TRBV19 TGTGCCAGTAGTATCCGAGACAGGTATAATACTGAAGCTTTCTTT CASSIRDRYNTEAFF
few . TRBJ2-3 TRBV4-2 TGTGCCAGCAGCCAGGAGGGGGGGGATAGCGGTGCCACAGATACGCAGTATTTT CASSQEGGDSGATDTQYF
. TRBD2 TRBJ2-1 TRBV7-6 TGTGCCAGCAGCTTAGAAGCGGGAGGGCCTAACAATGAGCAGTTCTTC CASSLEAGGPNNEQFF